One sample yielded the 12 T cell receptor beta chains listed below, sequenced in a study of shared clonotypes between healthy human individuals. Naive-designated CD8 cells lacked CD45RO, were positively enriched for CCR7, and omitted terminally differentiated effector memory CD45RA+ cells. Only in-frame clones appear in the TCRdb table, and some are missing; sequencing was by immunoSEQ multiplex PCR. In the table there are about 750,000 clones, over 90% of which are singletons. Material for sequencing was naive CD8+ T cells sorted from blood. Every receptor here comes from a man aged 25-45 years in good health.

This rearrangement joins TRBV7-2 to TRBJ2-1, with TRBD2 matching 9 bases. Per germline, CDR1 SGHTA and CDR2 FQGNSA. This CDR3 has 16 residues. Losses at the gene ends were 1 base for V and 4 bases for J; bases not matched to a gene: 5. CDR3 coding DNA: TGTGCCAGCAGCTTAGTAGGCGGGAGGGCTTACAATGAGCAGTTCTTC. Translation gives CASSLVGGRAYNEQFF.

V gene TRBV27 combines with J gene TRBJ2-3; perhaps TRBD1 as D (6 bases). V was trimmed by 2 bases and J by 5 bases, leaving 11 bases between them. CDR1 is MNHEY, CDR2 SMNVEV, per germline (reference sequence). CDR3 length: 14 amino acids. The CDR3 DNA follows: TGTGCCAGCAGTTTACTGGGGGCGAGAGATACGCAGTATTTT. As protein: CASSLLGARDTQYF.

This clone was counted a single time. The chain joins TRBV4-1 to TRBJ2-5; D remains ambiguous. Trimming took off 4 bases at V and 5 bases at J, with 11 bases between the two ends. This CDR3 has 13 amino acids. Germline CDR1 is MGHRA and CDR2 is YSYEKL. CDR3 in DNA: TGCGCCAGCAGCCCCGTTATGTCTGAGACCCAGTACTTC. Protein: CASSPVMSETQYF.

J is TRBJ1-1 and V is TRBV20-1; D uncertain. Germline V gene sequence: CDR1 DFQATT, CDR2 SNEGSKA (reference sequence). Trimming shortened V by 1 base and J by 11 bases, and 8 bases separated the two germline ends. This CDR3 is 10 amino acids long. CDR3 loop: CSARGGLAFF. The DNA for the CDR3 is TGCAGTGCTAGAGGAGGTCTGGCTTTCTTT.

V usage is TRBV7-8 and J usage is TRBJ2-1, with D unresolved. The CDR3 covers 17 residues. CDR1 is SGHVS and CDR2 is FQNEAQ in the germline V gene. Deletions cut 2 bases from V and 1 base from J, with 15 bases between. CDR3 in DNA: TGTGCCAGCAGCTTAAATTGGGAACGATTTTCCTACAATGAGCAGTTCTTC. Protein product: CASSLNWERFSYNEQFF. Variable domain in full (rest from reference TRBV7-8 and TRBJ2-1): GAGVSQSPRYKVAKRGQDVALRCDPISGHVSLFWYQQALGQGPEFLTYFQNEAQLDKSGLPSDRFFAERPEGSVSTLKIQRTQQEDSAVYLCASSLNWERFSYNEQFFGPGTRLTVL.

The V gene is TRBV10-3, the J gene TRBJ2-7; 7 bases agree with TRBD1. Germline loops: CDR1 ENHRY, CDR2 SYGVKD. The CDR3 runs 14 residues. The V gene end was trimmed by 6 bases and the J gene end by 3 bases; junction bases not matched to a gene: 8. This CDR3 is CAISSGQKGYEQYF. The CDR3, as DNA: TGTGCCATCAGCTCGGGACAGAAAGGCTACGAGCAGTACTTC.

The chain uses TRBV19 and TRBJ2-5, with 9 bases matching TRBD2. Germline V lookup: CDR1 LNHDA, CDR2 SQIVND (reference sequence). V lost 2 bases and J lost 2; bases outside the gene matches: 12. There are 18 residues in the CDR3. This CDR3 is CASSIYPLGTSRQETQYF. The CDR3 DNA follows: TGTGCCAGTAGTATATACCCACTCGGGACTAGCAGACAAGAGACCCAGTACTTC.

A note on this clone: Additional DNA sequences in this sample encode the identical CDR3. This CDR3 reads CASSVGGGSSEQYF. CDR3 DNA: TGTGCCAGCAGCGTAGGAGGCGGGAGTAGCGAGCAGTACTTC. The chain uses TRBV9 and TRBJ2-7, with 7 bases lining up with TRBD2. The CDR3 sequence is 14 residues long. Trimming removed 0 bases from V and 6 bases from J; junction bases left unmatched: 6. Germline CDR1 SGDLS, CDR2 YYNGEE.

V and J are TRBV19 and TRBJ2-7, with a tentative D call TRBD2 (5 bases). Trimming took 6 bases from V and 3 from J, leaving 6 bases between them. The CDR3 spans 11 residues. Germline lookup yields CDR1 LNHDA and CDR2 SQIVND (reference sequence). CDR3: CASRRDYEQYF. DNA of the CDR3: TGTGCCAGTAGGAGGGACTACGAGCAGTACTTC.

The chain has TRBV5-6 and TRBJ2-2; 10 positions agree with TRBD2. Germline V gives CDR1 SGHDT, CDR2 YYEEEE. This CDR3 contains 16 residues. After removal of 0 bases from V and 7 bases from J, the junction contained 6 bases not matched to a gene. CDR3 region: CASSLGLAGVIGELFF. Here the CDR3 DNA reads TGTGCCAGCAGCTTGGGGCTAGCGGGAGTTATCGGGGAGCTGTTTTTT.

The table lists this clone with a count of one. The genes are TRBV5-6 and TRBJ2-3; 10 bases fit TRBD2. With 5 bases clipped from V and 6 bases from J, the junction kept 9 bases outside the gene matches. The CDR3 is 15 residues long. Germline-derived CDR1 and CDR2 are SGHDT and YYEEEE. In DNA form, the CDR3 reads TGTGCCAGCAGGACTAGCGGGCTGGGTTCGGATACGCAGTATTTT. This gives the protein CASRTSGLGSDTQYF.

The V and J genes are TRBV9 and TRBJ1-2, with 9 bases lining up with TRBD1. J lost 6 bases, V lost 3 bases, and 12 bases had no gene match. The germline gives CDR1 SGDLS, CDR2 YYNGEE. This CDR3 comprises 16 residues. CDR3 nucleotide sequence: TGTGCCAGCAGCGATCTCGGACAGGGGCGAAGGGATGGCTACACCTTC. Its translation: CASSDLGQGRRDGYTF.